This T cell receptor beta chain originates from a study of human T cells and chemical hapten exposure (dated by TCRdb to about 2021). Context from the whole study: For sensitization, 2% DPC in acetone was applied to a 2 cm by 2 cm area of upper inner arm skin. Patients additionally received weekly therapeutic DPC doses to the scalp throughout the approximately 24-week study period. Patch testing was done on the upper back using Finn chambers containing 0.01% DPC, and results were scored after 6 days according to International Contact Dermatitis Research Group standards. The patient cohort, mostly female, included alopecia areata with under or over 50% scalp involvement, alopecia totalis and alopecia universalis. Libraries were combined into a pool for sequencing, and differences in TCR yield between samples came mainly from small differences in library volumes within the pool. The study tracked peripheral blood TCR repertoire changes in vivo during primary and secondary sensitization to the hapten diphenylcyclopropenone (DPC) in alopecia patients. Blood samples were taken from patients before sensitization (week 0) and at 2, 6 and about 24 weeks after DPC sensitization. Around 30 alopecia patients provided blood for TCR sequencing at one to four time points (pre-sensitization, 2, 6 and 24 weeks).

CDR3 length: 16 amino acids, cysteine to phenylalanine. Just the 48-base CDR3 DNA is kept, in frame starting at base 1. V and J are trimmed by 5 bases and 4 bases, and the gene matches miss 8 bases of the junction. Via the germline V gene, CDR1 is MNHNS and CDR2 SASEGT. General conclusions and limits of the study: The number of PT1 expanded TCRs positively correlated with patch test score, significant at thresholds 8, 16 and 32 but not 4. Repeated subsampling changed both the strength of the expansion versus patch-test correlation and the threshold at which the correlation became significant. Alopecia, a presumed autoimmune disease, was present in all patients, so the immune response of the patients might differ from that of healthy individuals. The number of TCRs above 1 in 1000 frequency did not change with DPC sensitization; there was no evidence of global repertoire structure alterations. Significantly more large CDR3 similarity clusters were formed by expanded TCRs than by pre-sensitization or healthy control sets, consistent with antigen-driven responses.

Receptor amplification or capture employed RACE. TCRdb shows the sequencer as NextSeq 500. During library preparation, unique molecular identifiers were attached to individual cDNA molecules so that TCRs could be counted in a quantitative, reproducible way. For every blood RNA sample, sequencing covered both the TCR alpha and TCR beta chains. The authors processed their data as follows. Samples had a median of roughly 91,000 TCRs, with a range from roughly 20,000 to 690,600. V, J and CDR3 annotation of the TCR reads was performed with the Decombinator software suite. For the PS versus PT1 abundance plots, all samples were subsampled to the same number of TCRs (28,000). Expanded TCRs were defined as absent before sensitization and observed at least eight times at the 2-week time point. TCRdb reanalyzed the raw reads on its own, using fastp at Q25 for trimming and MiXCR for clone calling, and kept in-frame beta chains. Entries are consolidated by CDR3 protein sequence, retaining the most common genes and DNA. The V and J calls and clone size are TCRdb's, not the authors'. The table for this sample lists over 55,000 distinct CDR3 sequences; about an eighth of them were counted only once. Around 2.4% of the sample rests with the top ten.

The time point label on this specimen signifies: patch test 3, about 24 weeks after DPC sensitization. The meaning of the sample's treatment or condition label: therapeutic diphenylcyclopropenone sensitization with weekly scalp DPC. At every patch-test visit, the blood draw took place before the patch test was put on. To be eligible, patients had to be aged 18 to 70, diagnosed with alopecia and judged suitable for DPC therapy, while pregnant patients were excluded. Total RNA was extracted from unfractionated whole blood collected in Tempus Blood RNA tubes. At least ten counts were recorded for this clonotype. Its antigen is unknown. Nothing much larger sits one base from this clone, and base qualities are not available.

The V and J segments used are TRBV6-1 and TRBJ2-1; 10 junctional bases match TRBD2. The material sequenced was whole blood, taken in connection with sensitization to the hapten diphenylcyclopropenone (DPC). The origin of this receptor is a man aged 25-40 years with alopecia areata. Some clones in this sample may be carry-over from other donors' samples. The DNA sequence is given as TGTGCCAGCAGTTCCCCTAGCGGGGGAGTATACAATGAGCAGTTCTTC. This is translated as CASSSPSGGVYNEQFF.